Reported below is one T cell receptor beta chain. This clonotype turned up a few times. The antigen it binds to is not known. Nothing much larger sits one base from this clone, and base qualities are not available. The roughly 38 donors, aged 6 to 90 years, were systemically healthy Caucasian individuals from Russia. Each donor gave about 9.7 milliliters of peripheral blood, drawn into EDTA-treated Vacutainer tubes. Ficoll-Paque density-gradient centrifugation was used to isolate PBMCs, with at least 7 million per sample. Trizol reagent was used to extract total RNA from the PBMCs, yielding at least 6 micrograms per sample. The percentages of naive CD45RAhigh/CD27high T cells were determined by flow cytometry on a PBMC aliquot from every donor. The method was 5' RACE. Instrument used: Illumina HiSeq 2500. The second PCR ran for roughly 7 to 12 cycles and used a J-beta primer mix along with a sample-barcoded 5' primer. Each TCR beta cDNA molecule received a unique molecular identifier from a template-switch 5' adaptor carrying 12 random nucleotides. Each sample yielded at least 2.5 million CDR3-containing paired-end reads. All of the RNA was converted into first-strand cDNA using the Mint cDNA synthesis kit, with a TRBC-specific oligonucleotide serving as the primer. Following uracil-DNA glycosylase treatment, all cDNA underwent a first 18-cycle PCR with the universal primers M1SS and BC2_uni_R. The original methods were these. Normalization of each sample was performed by random selection of 1 million high-quality reads, each carrying a distinct molecular identifier. Reads with shared molecular identifiers were discarded instead of being binned into consensus sequences. CDR3 identification, clonotype clustering and error correction used MiTCR with a Q25 quality threshold and the strictest error-elimination algorithm. Lower-bound total TCR beta diversity was estimated with a nonparametric unseen species model using Euler transformation. TCRdb handled the public reads itself, with Q25 trimming in fastp and clone calling in MiXCR, and kept productive beta chains. Duplicate CDR3 protein sequences are folded into a single record with the most common DNA and genes. These V and J calls rely on TCRdb rather than the paper's analysis. For this sample the table gives some 1.6 million distinct CDR3 sequences, of which roughly 30% were detected only once. In total, the top ten clones hold about 11% of the sample.

This record belongs to a study of blood T cells in healthy people across ages (dated by TCRdb to between 2014 and 2017). For the study in its entirety: Template switching captured roughly one uniquely barcoded TCR beta cDNA molecule per two T cells in model experiments. The study measured age-related changes in TCR beta repertoire diversity using deep sequencing normalized with unique cDNA molecular identifiers. Four age groups were formed from the donors: young (average approximately 15 years), middle-aged (around 40), aged (under 70) and long-lived (82). To avoid experimental bias, donors of different ages were spread randomly across the sequencing lanes. For two donors (one aged 18 to 29 and one aged 80 or older), the study analyzed two additional independent replicas of 1 million unique cDNA reads from the same blood draw. What the study reported, not specific to this receptor: Estimates of total diversity based on one million sequenced T cells were considered lower bounds and underestimates. Compared with the aged group, the long-lived group had more naive CD4+ T cells, fewer expanded clones and increased TCR diversity, a pattern suggesting age selection. Because the CMV infection status of the donors was unknown, age-related changes in expanded clonotypes may potentially have been confounded. A strong correlation was found between observed TCR beta diversity and the percentage of naive T cells measured by flow cytometry. Observed TCR beta diversity per million T cells fell roughly linearly with age, and a significant reduction was already apparent by age around 40. Because profiling used bulk unsorted PBMCs, naive and antigen-experienced compartments could not be compared conclusively.

Per the germline V gene, MGHDK is the CDR1 and SYGVNS is the CDR2. The germline V and J ends show losses of 6 bases and 9 bases respectively, and no gene match explains 17 bases of the junction. The CDR3 starts with the cysteine, ends with the phenylalanine, and has 16 residues. Here the CDR3 DNA is all that survives: 48 bases in frame from base 1. The clonotype was recovered from a woman aged 30 to 39 in good health. The chain is assembled from TRBV25-1 and TRBJ2-1; TRBD2 aligns with 7 central bases. The sequencing input was blood. The DNA sequence is TGTGCCAGCAGGGAAACGGGGACTACCCTCTCGGGTGAGCAGTTCTTC. It encodes CASRETGTTLSGEQFF.